Each of the 12 T cell receptor beta chains below was sequenced from the same sample in a study of T cell changes during pregnancy in multiple sclerosis (dated by TCRdb to the late 2010s). Libraries were constructed by the immunoSEQ multiplex PCR assay. Held by TCRdb, this immuneACCESS table contains in-frame sequences only and omits some clones. Under half of the omission traces to an unresolved V gene where checked; the cause of the rest is unknown. The sample profile shows about 69,000 clones; almost 95% of them were found once. The ten largest clones add up to less than 2% of the sample. The input for sequencing was peripheral blood, taken in the third trimester of pregnancy. The receptors were sampled from a female donor in good health, enrolled as a control in a pregnancy study.

This clone has only a few counts. The genes are TRBV19 and TRBJ2-3; a weak D match, TRBD1 (5 bases). V was pared by 5 bases and J by 4 bases, with 10 bases between. Germline V gene data show CDR1 as LNHDA and CDR2 as SQIVND (reference sequence). There are 13 residues in the CDR3. The CDR3 spells CASSYRWADTQYF. The CDR3, as DNA: TGTGCCAGTAGTTACAGGTGGGCAGATACGCAGTATTTT.

V is TRBV29-1 and J is TRBJ2-1, with 7 bases fitting TRBD1. Losses at the gene ends were 6 bases for V and 1 base for J; bases not matched to a gene: 9. Germline assignment: CDR1 SQVTM and CDR2 ANQGSEA. The CDR3 runs 15 residues. This CDR3 is CSVETGFTSYNEQFF. The CDR3, as DNA: TGCAGCGTAGAGACAGGGTTCACGTCCTACAATGAGCAGTTCTTC.

This clone was seen only once. The rearrangement uses TRBV27 and TRBJ1-2; tentatively, D is TRBD1 (6 bases). Germline assignment: CDR1 MNHEY and CDR2 SMNVEV (reference sequence). Trimming removed 6 bases at V and 8 bases at J, with 10 bases between. CDR3 length equals 11 residues. CDR3: CASRTQGGYTF. CDR3 coding DNA: TGTGCCAGCAGAACACAGGGCGGCTACACCTTC.

The chain employs TRBV19 and TRBJ2-1, with a possible D match to TRBD1 (8 bases). CDR1 is LNHDA and CDR2 is SQIVND in the germline V gene (reference sequence). The CDR3 loop spans 16 amino acids. V shed 5 bases and J shed 4 bases, with 18 bases lying between them. The CDR3, as DNA: TGTGCCAGTAGTCCAGACCACAGGGGGGGTTACAATGAGCAGTTCTTC. Translating gives CASSPDHRGGYNEQFF.

Only one count was recorded for this clone. The chain joins TRBV5-6 to TRBJ1-5; D is uncertain. Trimming cost V 0 bases and J 6 bases, with 13 bases left between them. This CDR3 is 15 amino acids long. Looked up from germline, CDR1 is SGHDT and CDR2 is YYEEEE. The DNA for the CDR3 is TGTGCCAGCAGCTTGGACGGTCGGTTCGGTCAGCCCCAGCATTTT. This translates into CASSLDGRFGQPQHF. Complete variable domain (other parts from reference TRBV5-6 and TRBJ1-5): DAGVTQSPTHLIKTRGQQVTLRCSPKSGHDTVSWYQQALGQGPQFIFQYYEEEERQRGNFPDRFSGHQFPNYSSELNVNALLLGDSALYLCASSLDGRFGQPQHFGDGTRLSIL.

This rearrangement joins TRBV18 to TRBJ1-2; possibly TRBD1 for D (5 bases). This CDR3 contains 15 residues. V lost 3 bases and J lost 8, with 19 bases in between. Germline V gene sequence: CDR1 KGHSH, CDR2 LQKENI. CDR3 region: CASSPVRDSLGGYTF. DNA of the CDR3: TGTGCCAGCTCACCGGTCCGGGACTCCCTTGGGGGCTACACCTTC. Filled out from reference TRBV18 and TRBJ1-2, the complete variable domain reads NAGVMQNPRHLVRRRGQEARLRCSPMKGHSHVYWYRQLPEEGLKFMVYLQKENIIDESGMPKERFSAEFPKEGPSILRIQQVVRGDSAAYFCASSPVRDSLGGYTFGSGTRLTVV.

The chain joins TRBV18 to TRBJ1-4, with D uncertain. CDR3 length equals 14 residues. Germline CDR1 is KGHSH and CDR2 is LQKENI. The V end lost 3 bases, the J end lost 2 bases, and 7 bases lay between the germline ends. Here the CDR3 reads CASSPTTTNEKLFF. As DNA, the CDR3 is TGTGCCAGCTCACCGACAACGACTAATGAAAAACTGTTTTTT. Drawing the rest from reference TRBV18 and TRBJ1-4, the complete variable domain is NAGVMQNPRHLVRRRGQEARLRCSPMKGHSHVYWYRQLPEEGLKFMVYLQKENIIDESGMPKERFSAEFPKEGPSILRIQQVVRGDSAAYFCASSPTTTNEKLFFGSGTQLSVL.

The chain combines TRBV6-5 with TRBJ2-1, with a tentative D call TRBD1 (5 bases). The CDR3 extends over 16 amino acids. Germline lookup yields CDR1 MNHEY and CDR2 SVGAGI. The V gene lost 0 bases and the J gene lost 3 bases, with 12 bases spanning the gap. The CDR3 protein is CASSYSSGPIYNEQFF. CDR3 bases: TGTGCCAGCAGTTACTCTTCAGGGCCGATCTACAATGAGCAGTTCTTC.

The chain combines TRBV11-3 with TRBJ2-1; 8 bases map to TRBD2. Germline V gene sequence: CDR1 SGHNT, CDR2 YENEEA. This CDR3 has 15 residues. After removal of 4 bases from V and 6 bases from J, the junction contained 8 bases not matched to a gene. The CDR3 spells CASSSKRGSLNEQFF. CDR3 bases: TGTGCCAGCAGCTCCAAGCGGGGGTCCCTCAATGAGCAGTTCTTC.

The chain recombines TRBV7-3 with TRBJ2-3, with 10 bases identical to TRBD2. With 0 bases clipped from V and 0 bases from J, the junction kept 9 bases outside the gene matches. The CDR3 is made up of 19 amino acids. Germline V gene lookup returns CDR1 SGHTA and CDR2 FQGTGA. The CDR3 DNA reads as TGTGCCAGCAGCTTAACCCCCCCCGCGACTAGCGGGAGCACAGATACGCAGTATTTT. Translation gives CASSLTPPATSGSTDTQYF.

The V gene is TRBV2, the J gene TRBJ1-4; D remains unclear. Trimming cost V 4 bases and J 7 bases, with 16 bases left between them. Germline loops: CDR1 SNHLY, CDR2 FYNNEI. This CDR3 region has 15 residues. CDR3 residues: CASSVGPPAGEKLFF. As DNA, the CDR3 is TGTGCCAGCAGTGTAGGGCCCCCGGCGGGTGAAAAACTGTTTTTT.

The chain couples TRBV5-4 to TRBJ2-3; tentatively, D is TRBD2 (7 bases). V lost 2 bases, J lost 4 bases, and 14 bases lay in between. The CDR3 has 15 residues. Germline V CDR1 and CDR2: SGHNT, YYREEE (reference sequence). The CDR3 is CASSFVGGAADTQYF. In DNA form, the CDR3 reads TGTGCCAGCAGCTTTGTAGGGGGGGCGGCAGATACGCAGTATTTT. Together with reference TRBV5-4 and TRBJ2-3, the CDR3 gives the full variable domain: ETGVTQSPTHLIKTRGQQVTLRCSSQSGHNTVSWYQQALGQGPQFIFQYYREEENGRGNFPPRFSGLQFPNYSSELNVNALELDDSALYLCASSFVGGAADTQYFGPGTRLTVL.